This T cell receptor beta chain was observed in a study of shared clonotypes between healthy human individuals. The study's findings and limits: Tissues were not sampled, only blood, and their repertoires likely differ.

TCRdb's copy holds only in-frame clones and misses some; the assay was immunoSEQ multiplex PCR. The table shows approximately 2.3 million clones, with more than 85% occurring only once. V lost 3 bases, J lost 7 bases, and 19 bases lay in between. This CDR3 is built from 16 residues. CDR1 MGHRA and CDR2 YSYEKL come from the germline V gene. A word on this clone: Its antigen is unidentified.

This TCR came from a man aged 18 to 35 in good health. Some clones in this sample may be carry-over from other donors' samples. The sample consisted of naive CD4+ T cells from PBMCs. Sample subset: CD45RA+ positively selected. The genes are TRBV4-1 and TRBJ1-5, with D maybe TRBD1 (5 bases). The CDR3 sequence is CASSQSFRGSGQPQHF. The CDR3 DNA reads TGCGCCAGCAGCCAGAGCTTCCGGGGGAGCGGACAGCCCCAGCATTTT.